This T cell receptor (beta chain) was recovered during a study of control samples from healthy donors and cancer patients. Profiled with immunoSEQ multiplex PCR; TCRdb holds only in-frame clones, not every one. The table includes just under 100,000 clones, roughly 93% detected once. The CDR3 runs to 15 residues. CDR1 and CDR2 (germline): LNHDA, SQIVND (reference sequence). V was clipped by 1 base and J by 0 bases, with 6 bases between them. This sequence was found in a man aged 18 to 29 in good health. Material for sequencing was blood. The chain links TRBV19 to TRBJ1-4; D not certain. The CDR3 loop reads CASSIGRATNEKLFF. The CDR3 DNA reads as TGTGCCAGTAGTATAGGTAGAGCAACTAATGAAAAACTGTTTTTT.